This entry describes one T cell receptor beta chain. This PCR relied on a set of 60 Vbeta primers and 13 Jbeta primers. TCRdb's table, derived via immunoSEQ multiplex PCR, lists solely in-frame clones and lacks some. The repertoire includes fewer than 200,000 clones, 75% to 85% of them detected once, and 2% to 2.5% sits in the top ten. V shed 4 bases and J 3 bases; nucleotides not matched to a gene: 3. Germline loops: CDR1 SGHTA, CDR2 FQGNSA. This CDR3 spans 15 amino acids. This specimen comes from a study of cytomegalovirus exposure and HLA in healthy donors. This receptor was identified in a woman between 25 and 40 years old in good health and CMV-seronegative. The gene calls are TRBV7-2 and TRBJ1-3; 10 bases map to TRBD1. What was sequenced was PBMCs. The CDR3 DNA follows: TGTGCCAGCAGCTCGACAGGGGGCGGTGGAAACACCATATATTTT. This gives the protein CASSSTGGGGNTIYF.